This record looks at one TCR beta chain sequence and its context. The antigen is undetermined. The data originate from a study of vaccination and CD4 T cells after COVID-19. Study as a whole: Controls had a CEFX pool, an HIV-1 Nef pool, or no peptide added. General study points: In convalescent patients, 304 of 307 vaccine-specific clones were mono-reactive for SARS-CoV-2 spike.

Treatment meaning: approximately nine-day PBMC culture with coronavirus spike peptide pools or control peptides (ViraFEST assay). Scientists ran DNA taken from cultured CD4+ T cells through the Oncomine TCR Beta short-read assay for sequencing. TCRdb reanalysed the PCR reads using MiXCR and keeps one entry per CDR3 protein. The data contain more than 15,000 distinct CDR3 sequences, almost 40% of them singletons. Between the trimmed V and J ends, which lost 0 bases and 0 bases, there was a span of 12 bases. This CDR3 is 15 amino acids long. CDR1 is GTSNPN and CDR2 is SVGIG in the germline V gene (reference sequence).

The chain carries TRBV30 and TRBJ2-7; D not resolved. Sequenced input: CD4+ T cells from blood, cultured in vitro. The TCR originated in a human donor who had recovered from COVID-19. CDR3 sequence: CAWSVQWADSYEQYF. The CDR3 nucleotides are TGTGCCTGGAGTGTACAGTGGGCGGACTCCTACGAGCAGTACTTC.